The 18 T cell receptor beta chains reported below all come from one sample, sequenced in a study of blood T cells in healthy people across ages. Through a sample-barcoded 5' primer and a J-beta primer mix, a second PCR was run for roughly 7 to 11 cycles. MiXCR was run by TCRdb on the 5' RACE reads, yielding one entry per CDR3 protein. The sample records roughly 1,100,000 distinct CDR3 sequences, around 27% being singletons. The sample was also reused in another study, on T cells of mothers and their children.

Specimen: blood. These receptors were obtained from a girl aged 2-15 years in good health.

The rearrangement joins TRBV28 to TRBJ1-4; D is ambiguous. Trimming took off 1 base at V and 6 bases at J, with 9 bases between the two ends. Germline V gene data show CDR1 as MDHEN and CDR2 as SYDVKM. This CDR3 has 14 amino acids. CDR3 protein: CASSLFVEDEKLFF. The CDR3 DNA is TGTGCCAGCAGTTTATTCGTTGAGGATGAAAAACTGTTTTTT.

This clonotype was counted between two and nine times. The chain joins TRBV20-1 to TRBJ2-7; D perhaps matches TRBD1 (5 bases). Per the germline V gene, CDR1 is DFQATT and CDR2 is SNEGSKA (reference sequence). This CDR3 spans 14 amino acids. The V gene lost 4 bases and the J gene lost 1 base, with 14 bases spanning the gap. CDR3 coding DNA: TGCAGTGCTACTGAGCAGGGAAATTCCTACGAGCAGTACTTC. Protein: CSATEQGNSYEQYF.

A few counts support this clonotype. No conserved phenylalanine or tryptophan ends this CDR3, so it is likely a read error. The rearrangement links TRBV29-1 to TRBJ2-7, with no clear D. Germline lookup yields CDR1 SQVTM and CDR2 ANQGSEA. Trimming took off 6 bases at V and 0 bases at J, with 9 bases between the two ends. This CDR3 contains 12 residues. The CDR3 nucleotides are TGCAGCGTCGCAACCTTCTCCTACGAGCAGTACCTC. The encoded protein is CSVATFSYEQYL.

This clonotype was detected only a few times. This chain connects TRBV27 to TRBJ2-7; D remains ambiguous. The V end was cut by 6 bases, the J end by 3 bases, with 18 bases between. CDR3 size: 15 residues. Germline V gene lookup returns CDR1 MNHEY and CDR2 SMNVEV (reference sequence). The chain's CDR3 is CASRVTGPSFYEQYF. CDR3 in DNA: TGTGCCAGCAGAGTCACCGGGCCATCGTTCTACGAGCAGTACTTC.

This clonotype occurred many times. This chain joins TRBV24-1 and TRBJ2-1, with a possible D match to TRBD1 (6 bases). Trimming cost V 3 bases and J 4 bases, with 15 bases left between them. The CDR3 extends over 16 amino acids. Germline-derived CDR1 and CDR2 are KGHDR and SFDVKD. The CDR3 DNA reads as TGTGCCACCAGTGATCCTATGGTCCAGGGGTACAATGAGCAGTTCTTC. Its protein is CATSDPMVQGYNEQFF.

This chain uses TRBV5-8 with TRBJ2-7; TRBD1 matches 9 bases. Germline trimming cut 3 bases from V and 1 base from J; bases unmatched to any gene: 5. CDR1 is SGHTS, CDR2 YDEGEE, per germline. CDR3 length: 15 residues. CDR3: CASSYAGTGSYEQYF. CDR3 coding DNA: TGTGCCAGCAGCTACGCCGGGACAGGGTCCTACGAGCAGTACTTC. Using reference TRBV5-8 and TRBJ2-7 for the parts outside the CDR3, the full variable domain is EAGVTQSPTHLIKTRGQQATLRCSPISGHTSVYWYQQALGLGLQFLLWYDEGEERNRGNFPPRFSGRQFPNYSSELNVNALELEDSALYLCASSYAGTGSYEQYFGPGTRLTVT.

The chain is built from TRBV12-3 or TRBV12-4 and TRBJ1-2; 9 bases fit TRBD1. The CDR3 runs to 14 residues. V trimming: 5 bases; J trimming: 2 bases; junction bases outside the gene matches: 3. The CDR3 loop reads CASSAGTGNYGYTF. Here the CDR3 DNA reads TGTGCCAGCAGTGCCGGGACAGGGAACTATGGCTACACCTTC.

V and J are TRBV29-1 and TRBJ2-5; D remains ambiguous. From germline, CDR1 is SQVTM and CDR2 ANQGSEA. V was trimmed by 0 bases and J by 5 bases, leaving 13 bases between them. The CDR3 runs 14 residues. The CDR3 reads CSVEEVGQHETQYF. DNA for the CDR3: TGCAGCGTTGAAGAGGTCGGGCAACATGAGACCCAGTACTTC.

This clonotype was detected only a few times. This chain uses TRBV7-9 with TRBJ2-5; D ambiguous. Matching the DNA end better, TRBJ2-7 makes the J call doubtful. This CDR3 has 15 amino acids. The germline CDR1 and CDR2 sequences are SEHNR and FQNEAQ (reference sequence). The CDR3 reads CASSSMITNPGEQYF. For the CDR3, the DNA is TGTGCCAGCAGCTCGATGATTACGAACCCCGGCGAGCAGTACTTC.

The chain carries TRBV15 and TRBJ2-3; D gene unclear. V was shortened by 0 bases and J by 4 bases, with 11 bases between the two germline ends. Germline V CDR1 and CDR2: LNHNV, YYDKDF (reference sequence). This CDR3 spans 15 amino acids. In DNA form, the CDR3 reads TGTGCCACCAGCAGAGATGGGGTCCGCCCAGATACGCAGTATTTT. Protein sequence: CATSRDGVRPDTQYF. The full variable domain, in which reference TRBV15 and TRBJ2-3 provide the parts outside the CDR3, is DAMVIQNPRYQVTQFGKPVTLSCSQTLNHNVMYWYQQKSSQAPKLLFHYYDKDFNNEADTPDNFQSRRPNTSFCFLDIRSPGLGDTAMYLCATSRDGVRPDTQYFGPGTRLTVL.

The sample holds a few counts of this clonotype. The V and J genes are TRBV29-1 and TRBJ2-7; D call uncertain. V dropped 4 bases and J dropped 6 bases, with 13 bases sitting between them. In germline, CDR1 is SQVTM, CDR2 ANQGSEA. The CDR3 is 12 residues long. In DNA form, the CDR3 reads TGCAGCGTTGCAGAGTCAAAAGGCGAGCAGTACTTC. Protein: CSVAESKGEQYF.

This clonotype has only a few counts. The chain has TRBV4-2 and TRBJ2-1; 8 nucleotides match TRBD1. Germline lookup yields CDR1 LGHNA and CDR2 YNFKEQ. V lost 4 bases and J lost 10; bases outside the gene matches: 12. The CDR3 runs 15 residues. The CDR3 spells CASSPSGGGPREQFF. The CDR3 DNA reads TGTGCCAGCAGCCCCTCAGGGGGCGGACCGCGGGAGCAGTTCTTC.

The sample holds a few counts of this clonotype. This chain connects TRBV11-2 to TRBJ2-2, with D uncertain. Germline V lookup: CDR1 SGHAT, CDR2 FQNNGV. Trimming shortened V by 1 base and J by 7 bases, and 13 bases separated the two germline ends. This CDR3 comprises 15 residues. This chain's CDR3 is CASSLGQLRIGELFF. CDR3 DNA: TGTGCCAGCAGCTTAGGCCAATTACGTATCGGGGAGCTGTTTTTT. The variable domain in full, with the rest retrieved from reference TRBV11-2 and TRBJ2-2, is EAGVAQSPRYKIIEKRQSVAFWCNPISGHATLYWYQQILGQGPKLLIQFQNNGVVDDSQLPKDRFSAERLKGVDSTLKIQPAKLEDSAVYLCASSLGQLRIGELFFGEGSRLTVL.

With regard to this clonotype: One junction end disagrees with the germline gene, perhaps due to a read error. This chain's CDR3 is CASSYPAGGCQAQHF. CDR3 nucleotide sequence: TGCGCCAGCAGCTACCCGGCGGGGGGTTGTCAGGCCCAGCATTTT. The chain has TRBV5-1 and TRBJ1-5; TRBD1 might be the D (5 bases). The CDR3 runs to 15 residues. The germline V gene encodes CDR1 SGHRS and CDR2 YFSETQ.

A few counts support this clonotype. The V and J genes are TRBV3-1 and TRBJ1-2; maybe TRBD1 (6 bases). The CDR3 sequence is 15 residues long. V lost 2 bases and J 8 bases, leaving 18 bases between the germline ends. Germline V gene sequence: CDR1 LGHDT, CDR2 YNNKEL (reference sequence). The CDR3 DNA is TGTGCCAGCAGCCAATTGGTTGACAGGACCTACGGCTACACCTTC. Translation gives CASSQLVDRTYGYTF.

The rearrangement uses TRBV6-6 and TRBJ2-2; 9 nucleotides match TRBD2. V shed 5 bases and J 0 bases; nucleotides not matched to a gene: 4. Germline V gives CDR1 MNHNY, CDR2 SVGAGI (reference sequence). The CDR3 runs to 16 residues. DNA of the CDR3: TGTGCCAGCAGTCCAAGACTAGCGGCGAACACCGGGGAGCTGTTTTTT. The encoded protein is CASSPRLAANTGELFF.

The V call is TRBV29-1, the J call TRBJ2-2, with D hard to call. The ends were cut back, 7 bases at V and 2 bases at J, with 11 bases in the middle. Per the germline V gene, CDR1 is SQVTM and CDR2 is ANQGSEA. The CDR3 length is 13 residues. The CDR3 is CSGWLGNTGELFF. CDR3 sequence (DNA): TGCAGCGGATGGCTAGGCAACACCGGGGAGCTGTTTTTT.

This clonotype occurred many times. CDR3 sequence: CASSFTGDTEAFF. CDR3 DNA: TGTGCCAGCAGCTTCACAGGGGATACTGAAGCTTTCTTT. The V and J genes are TRBV7-9 and TRBJ1-1; 7 bases agree with TRBD1. V dropped 3 bases and J dropped 5; count of bases not matched to a gene: 3. CDR3 size: 13 residues. Looked up from germline, CDR1 is SEHNR and CDR2 is FQNEAQ (reference sequence).